This entry features one T cell receptor (beta chain) sequence. The sample is drawn from a study of blood T cell repertoires in COVID-19. CDR1 is SNHLY and CDR2 is FYNNEI in the germline V gene. This CDR3 comprises 14 residues. V was clipped by 2 bases and J by 8 bases; unmatched bases: 6. Clones were sequenced by immunoSEQ multiplex PCR, and TCRdb holds only the in-frame ones, with some missing. This sample has about 250,000 clones; roughly 80% occur once, and the top ten carry 4.5% to 6%. The TCR was taken from a woman of 80 years or more with active or convalescent COVID-19. The chain recombines TRBV2 with TRBJ1-2, with 9 positions matching TRBD1. Material: peripheral blood. CDR3 DNA: TGTGCCAGCAGTGAAAGTTGGACAGGGGTGGGCTACACCTTC. Its protein product is CASSESWTGVGYTF.